A single sample is the source of the 26 T cell receptor beta chains below, sequenced in a study of T cell repertoires in cytomegalovirus infection. TCRdb reprocessed the reads via MiXCR and lists one record per CDR3 protein. There are approximately 990,000 distinct CDR3 sequences in the sample; approximately 30% occur only once, and roughly 13% lies in the top ten. Their target antigens are unknown. Specimen: cultured CD8+ T cells from PBMCs, collected from culture after CMV antigen stimulation. The receptors were gathered from a human donor in good health (CMV status not recorded). Some clones in this sample may be carry-over from other donors' samples.

This clonotype showed up just a few times. This chain links TRBV6-4 with TRBJ1-2; the D gene is possibly TRBD1 (6 bases). The CDR3 extends over 14 amino acids. Trimming took 3 bases from V and 0 from J, leaving 8 bases between them. The germline gives CDR1 MRHNA, CDR2 SNTAGT. CDR3 loop: CASSEGHPNYGYTF. CDR3 nucleotides: TGTGCCAGCAGTGAGGGACACCCTAACTATGGCTACACCTTC.

J is TRBJ1-3 and V is TRBV28, with D perhaps matching TRBD1 (6 bases). CDR3 size: 14 residues. CDR1 MDHEN and CDR2 SYDVKM come from the germline V gene. Trimming pared 10 bases from V and 3 bases from J, leaving 16 bases between. The CDR3 nucleotides read TGTGCCACCCCTAAGGGGGGAGATGGAAACACCATATATTTT. Translating it yields CATPKGGDGNTIYF.

For this clonotype: A much larger clone differs by one base, so this may be a read error. The chain recombines TRBV7-2 with TRBJ1-6, with a weak D call TRBD1 (5 bases). The CDR3 length is 16 residues. The germline V gene has CDR1 SGHTA and CDR2 FQGNSA. The V end was cut by 4 bases, the J end by 8 bases, with 18 bases between. The CDR3 spells CASSSVVKGIYSPLHF. CDR3 coding DNA: TGTGCCAGCAGCTCTGTGGTGAAGGGGATATATTCACCCCTCCACTTT.

J is TRBJ2-1 and V is TRBV7-6; 12 bases agree with TRBD1. Germline loops: CDR1 SGHVS, CDR2 FNYEAQ. V lost 6 bases to trimming and J lost 8 bases; unmatched junction nucleotides: 11. There are 16 residues in the CDR3. CDR3: CASSPARDRGRDEQFF. CDR3 bases: TGTGCCAGCAGTCCTGCCCGGGACAGGGGGCGCGATGAGCAGTTCTTC. Supplemented by reference TRBV7-6 and TRBJ2-1, the full variable domain reads GAGVSQSPRYKVTKRGQDVALRCDPISGHVSLYWYRQALGQGPEFLTYFNYEAQQDKSGLPNDRFSAERPEGSISTLTIQRTEQRDSAMYRCASSPARDRGRDEQFFGPGTRLTVL.

This clonotype was counted at least ten times. The chain has TRBV6-5 and TRBJ1-5; TRBD1 agrees at 8 bases. With V trimmed by 6 bases and J by 3 bases, 7 bases remained unmatched. Germline V gene sequence: CDR1 MNHEY, CDR2 SVGAGI. CDR3 size: 15 residues. The CDR3 bases are TGTGCCAGCAGCCTAGGACAGGGCGCCAATCAGCCCCAGCATTTT. Translated: CASSLGQGANQPQHF.

With regard to this clonotype: A much larger clone sits a single nucleotide away, making a read error possible. The chain carries TRBV4-2 and TRBJ2-2; unclear D gene. The CDR3 has 12 residues. CDR1 is LGHNA and CDR2 is YNFKEQ in the germline V gene. V lost 0 bases to trimming and J lost 6 bases, with 2 bases between them. The CDR3 DNA sequence: TGTGCCAGCAGCCAAGATCCCGGGGAGCTGTTTTTT. Protein: CASSQDPGELFF.

In this sample, this clonotype turned up a few times. J is TRBJ1-3 and V is TRBV5-4; no clear D gene. In germline, CDR1 is SGHNT, CDR2 YYREEE (reference sequence). Trimming took off 5 bases at V and 8 bases at J, with 8 bases between the two ends. This CDR3 contains 11 residues. The CDR3 DNA follows: TGTGCCAGCAGGTACGGAGACACCATATATTTT. Amino acids: CASRYGDTIYF.

This chain links TRBV18 with TRBJ2-5; weak D call: TRBD1 (6 bases). The CDR3 runs 15 residues. Trimming took 2 bases from V and 5 from J, leaving 15 bases between them. Germline V gene data show CDR1 as KGHSH and CDR2 as LQKENI. The DNA of the CDR3 is TGTGCCAGCTCACCAGACAGGCGTCGAGGGGAGACCCAGTACTTC. Translating it yields CASSPDRRRGETQYF.

A word on this clonotype: One end of the junction fails to match germline, which may point to a read error. The J gene is TRBJ1-2, the V gene TRBV6-1, with no clear D. Germline lookup yields CDR1 MNHNS and CDR2 SASEGT. CDR3 length: 11 amino acids. CDR3 coding DNA: TGTGTCAGCATGGGAGGGTTAAGCTACACCTTC. Translated: CVSMGGLSYTF.

This clonotype was seen a handful of times. This chain joins TRBV14 and TRBJ2-7; D unclear. The CDR3 is 15 residues long. Trimming removed 5 bases from V and 4 bases from J, with 18 bases in between. Germline lookup yields CDR1 SGHDN and CDR2 FVKESK. The CDR3 loop is CASSYMGSSTYEQYF. Here the CDR3 DNA reads TGTGCCAGCAGCTATATGGGCTCCTCCACTTACGAGCAGTACTTC.

This clonotype was counted a few times. V and J are TRBV7-2 and TRBJ1-2; 7 bases are shared with TRBD1. This CDR3 comprises 16 residues. Germline CDR1 and CDR2: SGHTA and FQGNSA. With V trimmed by 6 bases and J by 0 bases, 10 bases remained unmatched. CDR3 DNA sequence: TGTGCCAGCAGTGTTAGTAGCGGACAGGCTAACTATGGCTACACCTTC. Translating gives CASSVSSGQANYGYTF.

This clonotype was counted only a few times. The chain recombines TRBV29-1 with TRBJ1-2, with D possibly being TRBD1 (5 bases). Trimming shortened V by 5 bases and J by 0 bases, and 16 bases separated the two germline ends. This CDR3 region has 15 residues. In germline, CDR1 is SQVTM, CDR2 ANQGSEA. CDR3 loop: CSVLSYDSANYGYTF. CDR3 DNA sequence: TGCAGCGTTCTGTCGTATGACAGCGCTAACTATGGCTACACCTTC.

This clonotype was seen just once. This chain uses TRBV14 with TRBJ2-5; D ambiguous. Germline CDR1 reads SGHDN; CDR2 reads FVKESK. The CDR3 length is 14 residues. The germline V and J ends were trimmed by 1 base and 7 bases, with 13 bases remaining between them. DNA of the CDR3: TGTGCCAGCAGCCAAGTAGGCTCCCCGAGGACCCAGTACTTC. Translating gives CASSQVGSPRTQYF.

This clonotype was seen a few times. J is TRBJ2-1 and V is TRBV20-1; 9 nucleotides align to TRBD2. The germline gives CDR1 DFQATT, CDR2 SNEGSKA (reference sequence). Germline trimming cut 0 bases from V and 12 bases from J; bases unmatched to any gene: 12. This CDR3 region has 15 residues. The CDR3 sequence: CSARDLRGGVTGQFF. DNA of the CDR3: TGCAGTGCTAGAGATTTGCGGGGGGGGGTCACAGGGCAGTTCTTC.

This clonotype was counted many times. The chain combines TRBV7-6 with TRBJ1-1; a possible D gene is TRBD1 (6 bases). The CDR3 runs 18 residues. With 0 bases removed from V and 0 bases from J, the gap between germline ends came to 17 bases. Germline CDR1 SGHVS, CDR2 FNYEAQ. Here the CDR3 reads CASSLASEGGSMNTEAFF. The DNA of the CDR3 is TGTGCCAGCAGCTTAGCGAGTGAGGGGGGGTCCATGAACACTGAAGCTTTCTTT.

The chain couples TRBV6-5 to TRBJ1-2; perhaps TRBD1 as D (5 bases). Germline CDR1 reads MNHEY; CDR2 reads SVGAGI. CDR3 length: 16 residues. V lost 0 bases, J lost 0 bases, and 11 bases lay in between. The chain's CDR3 is CASSYSGQGANYGYTF. The CDR3 DNA is TGTGCCAGCAGTTACTCGGGTCAGGGAGCTAACTATGGCTACACCTTC.

The CDR3 here is CASSYDRGAYNEQFF. The CDR3 nucleotides read TGTGCCAGCAGCTACGACAGGGGGGCCTACAATGAGCAGTTCTTC. V usage is TRBV5-5 and J usage is TRBJ2-1; 9 nucleotides agree with TRBD1. There are 15 residues in the CDR3. The V and J ends lost 3 bases and 2 bases, in that order; junction bases with no gene match: 3. Germline V gene sequence: CDR1 SGHKS, CDR2 YYEKEE (reference sequence).

This clonotype has ten or more counts. V gene TRBV7-2 combines with J gene TRBJ1-2; D unclear. The V end was cut by 6 bases, the J end by 6 bases, with 14 bases between. CDR3 length: 13 residues. CDR1 is SGHTA and CDR2 is FQGNSA in the germline V gene. The CDR3 loop reads CASRTRTLDGYTF. CDR3 nucleotides: TGTGCCAGCAGGACCCGGACCCTTGATGGCTACACCTTC.

The J gene is TRBJ2-1, the V gene TRBV7-3; D might be TRBD2 (5 bases). The CDR3 covers 16 residues. Trimming took off 1 base at V and 2 bases at J, with 12 bases between the two ends. Per germline, CDR1 SGHTA and CDR2 FQGTGA. CDR3 protein: CASSLRSSFPYNEQFF. The DNA for the CDR3 is TGTGCCAGCAGCTTAAGGTCTAGCTTCCCCTACAATGAGCAGTTCTTC.

With regard to this clonotype: Just one base apart from a much larger clone, this may be a read error. This chain uses TRBV6-5 with TRBJ2-3, with 8 bases lining up with TRBD1. Germline values: CDR1 MNHEY, CDR2 SVGAGI. The V segment lost 7 bases and the J segment 2 bases; nucleotides outside the gene matches: 8. The CDR3 has 15 residues. CDR3 nucleotides: TGTGCCAGCAACACAGACAGGGGTCCCACAGATACGCAGTATTTT. The encoded protein is CASNTDRGPTDTQYF.

This clonotype was seen a handful of times. The V and J genes are TRBV7-2 and TRBJ1-4; 7 bases map to TRBD1. Trimming removed 2 bases from V and 7 bases from J; junction bases left unmatched: 13. Germline V gene sequence: CDR1 SGHTA, CDR2 FQGNSA. The CDR3 covers 17 residues. This chain's CDR3 is CASSLNYADRSTEKLFF. CDR3 coding DNA: TGTGCCAGCAGCTTAAATTATGCGGACAGGTCGACTGAAAAACTGTTTTTT.

This clonotype occurred a few times. Sequence at one end of the junction differs from germline and may be a read error. V gene TRBV11-1 combines with J gene TRBJ2-1; TRBD2 is a possible D gene (5 bases). The CDR3 consists of 12 residues. CDR1 and CDR2 from the germline V gene are SGHAT and FQDESV (reference sequence). The CDR3 loop reads CASSLAEDDQFF. In nucleotides, the CDR3 is TGTGCCAGCAGCTTAGCGGAGGATGATCAGTTCTTC. Full variable domain (remainder filled in from reference TRBV11-1 and TRBJ2-1): EAEVAQSPRYKITEKSQAVAFWCDPISGHATLYWYRQILGQGPELLVQFQDESVVDDSQLPKDRFSAERLKGVDSTLKIQPAELGDSAMYLCASSLAEDDQFFGPGTRLTVL.

This clonotype has a count of ten or more. The CDR3 protein is CASSPPDRDPDTQYF. CDR3 DNA: TGTGCCAGCAGCCCCCCGGACAGGGACCCAGATACGCAGTATTTT. The rearrangement joins TRBV7-9 to TRBJ2-3, with TRBD1 identical over 8 bases. The J segment lost 4 bases and the V segment lost 5 bases, leaving 8 bases of the junction unmatched. Germline V CDR1 and CDR2: SEHNR, FQNEAQ (reference sequence). The CDR3 covers 15 residues.

J is TRBJ1-2 and V is TRBV4-3; D possibly corresponds to TRBD1 (5 bases). Trimming pared 0 bases from V and 8 bases from J, leaving 16 bases between. This CDR3 has 15 amino acids. The germline CDR1 and CDR2 sequences are LGHNA and YSLEER. The CDR3 bases are TGCGCCAGCAGCCAAGATGGAGGGGTTTGGTGGGGCTACACCTTC. Translating gives CASSQDGGVWWGYTF.

J is TRBJ1-5 and V is TRBV10-3; tentatively, D is TRBD1 (5 bases). Germline assignment: CDR1 ENHRY and CDR2 SYGVKD. The CDR3 is 15 amino acids. The V gene lost 2 bases and the J gene lost 0 bases, with 8 bases spanning the gap. Written as DNA, the CDR3 is TGTGCCATCAGTGAGGACGGACATAGCAATCAGCCCCAGCATTTT. Translated, it gives CAISEDGHSNQPQHF.

The chain combines TRBV27 with TRBJ2-1; no clear D gene. V was clipped by 3 bases and J by 2 bases, with 8 bases between them. This CDR3 has 14 amino acids. Germline V gene sequence: CDR1 MNHEY, CDR2 SMNVEV (reference sequence). CDR3 DNA sequence: TGTGCCAGCAGTTTCGGAGACACCTACAATGAGCAGTTCTTC. Translating gives CASSFGDTYNEQFF.